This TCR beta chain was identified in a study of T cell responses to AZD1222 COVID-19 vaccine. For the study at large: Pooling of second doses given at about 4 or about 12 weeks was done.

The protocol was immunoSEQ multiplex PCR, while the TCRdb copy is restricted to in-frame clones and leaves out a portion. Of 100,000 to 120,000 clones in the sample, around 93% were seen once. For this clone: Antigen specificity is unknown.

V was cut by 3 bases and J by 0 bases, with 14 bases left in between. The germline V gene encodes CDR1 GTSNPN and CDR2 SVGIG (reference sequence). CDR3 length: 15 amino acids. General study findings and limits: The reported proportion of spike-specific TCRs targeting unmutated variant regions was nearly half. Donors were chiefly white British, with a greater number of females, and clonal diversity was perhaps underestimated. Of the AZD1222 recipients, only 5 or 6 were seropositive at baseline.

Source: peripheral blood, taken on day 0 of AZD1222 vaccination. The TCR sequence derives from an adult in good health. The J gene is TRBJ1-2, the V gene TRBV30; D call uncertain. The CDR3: CAWSPSAAPNYGYTF. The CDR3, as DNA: TGTGCCTGGAGCCCCTCGGCAGCGCCTAACTATGGCTACACCTTC.